These 26 T cell receptor beta chains were sequenced from one sample in a study of identical twins (TCRdb year 2016). The protocol used for the library was 5' RACE. Instrument on record: Illumina HiSeq 2000. TCRdb applied fastp at Q25 and MiXCR to the public reads, then kept only in-frame beta chains. For every CDR3 protein sequence, its rows merge into one entry that carries the most common genes and DNA. Counted in this sample were roughly 290,000 distinct CDR3 sequences; under 9.5% of them appeared once. Less than 2.5% of the sample belongs to the ten largest clones. These data were likewise used in another study, on yellow fever vaccine responses in identical twins.

Sequencing was done on a sample of memory (CD45RO+) T cells sorted from blood. The cell subset or site tag for this specimen amounts to: CD45RO+ enriched T cells. All receptors derive from a woman aged 18 to 35 in good health.

This clonotype was seen ten or more times. V and J are TRBV6-1 and TRBJ1-1; 7 nucleotides match TRBD1. This CDR3 has 15 amino acids. The trim removed 1 base at V and 4 bases at J, leaving 6 bases unmatched. CDR1 and CDR2 (germline): MNHNS, SASEGT. The CDR3 loop is CASSEEEGAGTEAFF. The CDR3 nucleotides are TGTGCCAGCAGTGAAGAGGAGGGGGCCGGCACTGAAGCTTTCTTT.

This chain uses TRBV19 with TRBJ1-1; D not resolved. Germline V lookup: CDR1 LNHDA, CDR2 SQIVND (reference sequence). Trimming removed 6 bases at V and 1 base at J, with 9 bases between. The CDR3 is made up of 13 amino acids. CDR3 loop: CASRFGPNTEAFF. DNA of the CDR3: TGTGCCAGTAGATTTGGACCGAACACTGAAGCTTTCTTT. The full variable domain, its missing parts supplied by reference TRBV19 and TRBJ1-1, is DGGITQSPKYLFRKEGQNVTLSCEQNLNHDAMYWYRQDPGQGLRLIYYSQIVNDFQKGDIAEGYSVSREKKESFPLTVTSAQKNPTAFYLCASRFGPNTEAFFGQGTRLTVV.

This clonotype was counted many times. This chain joins TRBV6-1 and TRBJ2-3; D is unclear. V lost 5 bases to trimming and J lost 4 bases, with 10 bases between them. This CDR3 contains 13 residues. Germline CDR1 MNHNS, CDR2 SASEGT. Here the CDR3 DNA reads TGTGCCAGCAGTCGGAACACGGCAGATACGCAGTATTTT. As protein: CASSRNTADTQYF.

This clonotype was recorded a few times. V gene TRBV7-9 combines with J gene TRBJ1-5; 7 positions match TRBD1. Germline CDR1 reads SEHNR; CDR2 reads FQNEAQ (reference sequence). V was pared by 0 bases and J by 5 bases, with 1 base of the junction left unmatched. This CDR3 is 14 amino acids long. The CDR3 is CASSLATGDQPQHF. CDR3 DNA sequence: TGTGCCAGCAGCTTAGCCACAGGGGATCAGCCCCAGCATTTT.

This clonotype was counted only a few times. The chain is built from TRBV6-1 and TRBJ1-4; TRBD1 matches at 9 bases. The CDR3 consists of 13 residues. Trimming took 11 bases from V and 5 from J; bases not matched to a gene: 6. CDR1 and CDR2 from the germline V gene are MNHNS and SASEGT. In DNA, the CDR3 is TGTGCCGGACGGGACAGGGAGAATGAAAAACTGTTTTTT. It is translated as CAGRDRENEKLFF.

This clonotype was detected many times. The V call is TRBV27, the J call TRBJ1-1; no clear D gene. The CDR3 sequence is 13 residues long. From germline, CDR1 is MNHEY and CDR2 SMNVEV (reference sequence). V was pared by 3 bases and J by 1 base, with 6 bases between. The CDR3 DNA sequence: TGTGCCAGCAGTTTTGTACCGAACACTGAAGCTTTCTTT. Translating it yields CASSFVPNTEAFF.

The rearrangement uses TRBV7-2 and TRBJ2-1, with D tentatively TRBD1 (5 bases). V was cut by 4 bases and J by 0 bases, with 10 bases left in between. The CDR3 is 15 residues long. Germline lookup yields CDR1 SGHTA and CDR2 FQGNSA. This chain's CDR3 is CASSSRTISYNEQFF. DNA for the CDR3: TGTGCCAGCAGCTCGAGGACAATCTCCTACAATGAGCAGTTCTTC.

This clonotype has at least ten counts. The J gene is TRBJ2-7, the V gene TRBV6-1, with unresolved D. Trimming pared 6 bases from V and 2 bases from J, leaving 20 bases between. Germline V lookup: CDR1 MNHNS, CDR2 SASEGT. This CDR3 is 16 amino acids long. The DNA of the CDR3 is TGTGCCAGCAGGACGGCAAGGAACACCTTGGCCTACGAGCAGTACTTC. Translation gives CASRTARNTLAYEQYF.

This clonotype was detected many times. The rearrangement joins TRBV12-3 or TRBV12-4 to TRBJ2-1; the D call may be TRBD1 or TRBD2 (5 bases each). There are 14 residues in the CDR3. Trimming pared 8 bases from V and 5 bases from J, leaving 16 bases between. The CDR3, as DNA: TGTGCCAGCCAACCGGGGCAGGGAAACAATGAGCAGTTCTTC. Protein sequence: CASQPGQGNNEQFF.

This clonotype was detected many times. The chain joins TRBV28 to TRBJ2-5; a weak D match, TRBD2 (6 bases). Germline-derived CDR1 and CDR2 are MDHEN and SYDVKM. Deletions cut 7 bases from V and 1 base from J, with 16 bases between. CDR3 length equals 15 residues. The DNA for the CDR3 is TGTGCCAGCACCCCGCTGCGGGAACTCCAAGAGACCCAGTACTTC. Its translation: CASTPLRELQETQYF.

The table lists this clonotype with many counts. V usage is TRBV6-5 and J usage is TRBJ2-6; 8 nucleotides line up with TRBD1. This CDR3 spans 17 amino acids. J lost 7 bases, V lost 4 bases, and 12 bases had no gene match. CDR1 and CDR2 from the germline V gene are MNHEY and SVGAGI. The CDR3 nucleotides read TGTGCCAGCAGTTTGGGGACAGGCCAGAGACTAGCCAACGTCCTGACTTTC. It codes for CASSLGTGQRLANVLTF.

The V call is TRBV7-8, the J call TRBJ1-4; perhaps TRBD1 as D (6 bases). The germline gives CDR1 SGHVS, CDR2 FQNEAQ. Trimming removed 1 base from V and 5 bases from J, with 17 bases in between. The CDR3 totals 17 residues. The CDR3 loop reads CASSLVRGTGANEKLFF. The CDR3 DNA reads as TGTGCCAGCAGCTTAGTAAGGGGAACGGGGGCCAATGAAAAACTGTTTTTT.

At least ten counts were recorded for this clonotype. The chain employs TRBV5-6 and TRBJ1-1, with D possibly TRBD1 on 5 matching bases. Germline V lookup: CDR1 SGHDT, CDR2 YYEEEE. The germline V and J ends were trimmed by 4 bases and 0 bases, with 16 bases remaining between them. The CDR3 is 16 residues long. CDR3 DNA: TGTGCCAGCAGCGCTCTCGGGGGGACCGTGAACACTGAAGCTTTCTTT. Translating it yields CASSALGGTVNTEAFF. Supplemented by reference TRBV5-6 and TRBJ1-1, the full variable domain reads DAGVTQSPTHLIKTRGQQVTLRCSPKSGHDTVSWYQQALGQGPQFIFQYYEEEERQRGNFPDRFSGHQFPNYSSELNVNALLLGDSALYLCASSALGGTVNTEAFFGQGTRLTVV.

The chain is built from TRBV6-4 and TRBJ2-1, with D perhaps TRBD1 or TRBD2 (6 bases each). Per germline, CDR1 MRHNA and CDR2 SNTAGT. Trimming stripped 4 bases from V and 9 bases from J, with 19 bases between. This CDR3 is built from 15 residues. The CDR3 is CASSASRGGKSEQFF. Written as DNA, the CDR3 is TGTGCCAGCAGTGCTTCCCGAGGGGGGAAAAGTGAGCAGTTCTTC.

The V call is TRBV2, the J call TRBJ2-5; unclear D gene. Germline CDR1 is SNHLY and CDR2 is FYNNEI. The V and J ends lost 0 bases and 2 bases respectively, with 7 bases between them. The CDR3 extends over 14 amino acids. CDR3 region: CASSEAGWQETQYF. CDR3 DNA sequence: TGTGCCAGCAGTGAAGCGGGGTGGCAAGAGACCCAGTACTTC.

J is TRBJ2-2 and V is TRBV3-1; D remains unclear. This CDR3 is 12 amino acids long. The V end was cut by 5 bases, the J end by 6 bases, with 7 bases between. Germline values: CDR1 LGHDT, CDR2 YNNKEL (reference sequence). The DNA of the CDR3 is TGTGCCAGCAGCGACCCTCCCGGGGAGCTGTTTTTT. Translated: CASSDPPGELFF.

V and J are TRBV11-2 and TRBJ1-2; 7 nucleotides align to TRBD1. Germline values: CDR1 SGHAT, CDR2 FQNNGV. V shed 5 bases, J shed 3 bases, and the junction held 6 bases outside the gene matches. The CDR3 has 14 residues. The CDR3 coding sequence is TGTGCCAGCAGCGTACAGGGGAACCACTATGGCTACACCTTC. This gives the protein CASSVQGNHYGYTF.

This clonotype was observed many times. The rearrangement uses TRBV12-3 or TRBV12-4 and TRBJ1-1, with TRBD1 matching 8 bases. There are 12 residues in the CDR3. V trimming: 7 bases; J trimming: 7 bases; junction bases outside the gene matches: 5. This chain's CDR3 is CASNRGMVEAFF. DNA of the CDR3: TGTGCCAGCAACAGGGGGATGGTTGAAGCTTTCTTT.

Ten or more counts support this clonotype. The chain carries TRBV6-1 and TRBJ2-4, with no clear D. Looked up from germline, CDR1 is MNHNS and CDR2 is SASEGT. The V end was cut by 8 bases, the J end by 8 bases, with 19 bases between. This CDR3 has 14 residues. CDR3 in amino acids: CASLTEGIQDIQYF. The DNA for the CDR3 is TGTGCCAGCCTCACGGAAGGAATTCAGGACATTCAGTACTTC.

This clonotype was observed at least ten times. The chain joins TRBV19 to TRBJ2-5; D may be TRBD1 or TRBD2 (5 bases each). CDR3 length: 14 residues. Looked up from germline, CDR1 is LNHDA and CDR2 is SQIVND (reference sequence). The V gene lost 9 bases and the J gene lost 2 bases, with 16 bases spanning the gap. CDR3 protein: CARNSGTQQETQYF. Written as DNA, the CDR3 is TGTGCCAGGAACTCCGGGACCCAGCAAGAGACCCAGTACTTC.

This clonotype was detected a few times. The rearrangement uses TRBV28 and TRBJ1-1; the D gene is possibly TRBD1 (5 bases). Germline CDR1 and CDR2: MDHEN and SYDVKM. V was cut by 6 bases and J by 3 bases, with 11 bases left in between. The CDR3 is 13 amino acids. The CDR3 sequence is CASSRTIDTEAFF. DNA of the CDR3: TGTGCCAGCAGCCGGACAATCGACACTGAAGCTTTCTTT.

This rearrangement joins TRBV14 to TRBJ2-7; no clear D. V was cut by 1 base and J by 3 bases, with 7 bases left in between. The CDR3 is made up of 13 amino acids. Germline-derived CDR1 and CDR2 are SGHDN and FVKESK. CDR3 DNA: TGTGCCAGCAGCCAAGGCAGAGTCTACGAGCAGTACTTC. Protein product: CASSQGRVYEQYF.

J is TRBJ1-6 and V is TRBV25-1; D remains unclear. Deletions cut 4 bases from V and 10 bases from J, with 17 bases between. The germline V gene has CDR1 MGHDK and CDR2 SYGVNS. The CDR3 is 15 amino acids. CDR3 amino acids: CASSGEWAVGSPLHF. DNA for the CDR3: TGTGCCAGCAGTGGGGAATGGGCTGTTGGATCACCCCTCCACTTT.

V is TRBV7-2 and J is TRBJ1-5, with a weak D call TRBD1 (6 bases). V was pared by 1 base and J by 3 bases, with 16 bases between. This CDR3 is built from 17 residues. In germline, CDR1 is SGHTA, CDR2 FQGNSA. In DNA form, the CDR3 reads TGTGCCAGCAGCTTAGTCGGGGGGGGGCGTCACAATCAGCCCCAGCATTTT. Translating it yields CASSLVGGGRHNQPQHF.

This clonotype was seen ten or more times. This rearrangement joins TRBV4-1 to TRBJ1-6, with TRBD1 matching 9 bases. The CDR3 spans 15 residues. Germline CDR1 reads MGHRA; CDR2 reads YSYEKL. V lost 1 base, J lost 6 bases, and 1 base stayed unmatched. In DNA form, the CDR3 reads TGCGCCAGCAGCCAAGGGGACAGGGCTAATTCACCCCTCCACTTT. Translated, it gives CASSQGDRANSPLHF.

Turning to this clonotype: A much larger clone is a single base away; this may be a read error. The gene calls are TRBV20-1 and TRBJ2-5, with a weak D call TRBD1 (6 bases). The CDR3 runs 18 residues. Germline V lookup: CDR1 DFQATT, CDR2 SNEGSKA (reference sequence). V gave up 1 base and J gave up 5 bases, with 26 bases separating them. CDR3: CSARGQVGVADPEETQYF. Written as DNA, the CDR3 is TGCAGTGCTAGAGGACAGGTGGGGGTGGCGGACCCTGAGGAGACCCAGTACTTC.